What follows are 10 T cell receptor beta chains derived from one specimen sequenced in a study of T cell responses to AZD1222 COVID-19 vaccine. TCRdb keeps only in-frame clones here, not all; method: immunoSEQ multiplex PCR. The repertoire holds 90,000 to 120,000 clones, with about 88% as singletons. This material consisted of peripheral blood, taken on day 0 of AZD1222 vaccination. The receptors were sampled from an adult in good health.

The chain links TRBV3-1 (or the pseudogene TRBV3-2) to TRBJ2-7; D is perhaps TRBD1 or TRBD2 (6 bases each). Germline V gene data show CDR1 as LGHDT and CDR2 as YNNKEL (reference sequence). Trimming removed 3 bases from V and 4 bases from J, with 13 bases in between. The CDR3 has 14 amino acids. CDR3 sequence: CASSHLGGGYEQYF. CDR3 sequence (DNA): TGTGCCAGCAGCCACCTGGGGGGCGGTTACGAGCAGTACTTC.

This chain connects TRBV6-5 to TRBJ1-2; TRBD1 agrees at 10 bases. V gave up 2 bases and J gave up 4 bases; unmatched junction bases: 4. There are 15 residues in the CDR3. Looked up from germline, CDR1 is MNHEY and CDR2 is SVGAGI. CDR3 residues: CASSYRTGGRYGYTF. The CDR3 DNA reads as TGTGCCAGCAGTTACCGGACAGGGGGTCGCTATGGCTACACCTTC.

The rearrangement links TRBV12-5 to TRBJ1-2, with 9 bases that match TRBD1. The germline CDR1 and CDR2 sequences are LGHNT and FRNRAP. Losses at the gene ends were 1 base for V and 6 bases for J; bases not matched to a gene: 6. The CDR3 contains 15 residues. CDR3 sequence: CASGLDAGQGNGYTF. DNA for the CDR3: TGTGCTAGTGGTTTGGACGCGGGACAGGGCAATGGCTACACCTTC.

V is TRBV27 and J is TRBJ2-3; no definite D call. Germline V gene lookup returns CDR1 MNHEY and CDR2 SMNVEV (reference sequence). The V end was cut by 3 bases, the J end by 0 bases, with 4 bases between. The CDR3 is 13 amino acids. CDR3 DNA sequence: TGTGCCAGCAGTTTGTCTAGCACAGATACGCAGTATTTT. Its protein product is CASSLSSTDTQYF.

The chain employs TRBV6-5 and TRBJ2-7, with D uncertain. The length of the CDR3 is 13 residues. The germline V and J ends were trimmed by 4 bases and 6 bases, with 13 bases remaining between them. Germline CDR1 reads MNHEY; CDR2 reads SVGAGI. CDR3 sequence (DNA): TGTGCCAGCAGTTGGGGTAATGGGGTCGAGCAGTACTTC. This gives the protein CASSWGNGVEQYF.

The chain links TRBV6-1 to TRBJ1-2; D uncertain. From germline, CDR1 is MNHNS and CDR2 SASEGT. The CDR3 spans 15 residues. Trimming took 0 bases from V and 0 from J, leaving 8 bases between them. The CDR3 protein is CASSEALTANYGYTF. DNA of the CDR3: TGTGCCAGCAGTGAAGCCCTGACGGCTAACTATGGCTACACCTTC.

The rearrangement uses TRBV7-8 and TRBJ1-2, with a weak D call TRBD1 (5 bases). The ends were cut back, 4 bases at V and 8 bases at J, with 17 bases in the middle. This CDR3 has 14 amino acids. From germline, CDR1 is SGHVS and CDR2 FQNEAQ. CDR3 nucleotides: TGTGCCAGCAGCTCTTTTAAGGCAGGGAACGGCTACACCTTC. This codes for CASSSFKAGNGYTF.

The J gene is TRBJ2-5, the V gene TRBV5-5; D is ambiguous. From germline, CDR1 is SGHKS and CDR2 YYEKEE (reference sequence). The CDR3 is 14 residues long. The V end was cut by 3 bases, the J end by 4 bases, with 13 bases between. CDR3 bases: TGTGCCAGCAGCTCGCTGTGGGGTGGAGAGACCCAGTACTTC. Residues: CASSSLWGGETQYF.

V gene TRBV10-1 combines with J gene TRBJ1-6; tentative D call: TRBD1 (6 bases). Germline V lookup: CDR1 WNHNN, CDR2 SYGVQD (reference sequence). The CDR3 length is 13 residues. V gave up 7 bases and J gave up 6 bases, with 10 bases separating them. CDR3 region: CASTQGINSPLHF. CDR3 DNA: TGCGCCAGCACTCAGGGGATTAATTCACCCCTCCACTTT.

With respect to this clone: One junction end does not reproduce the germline sequence, and a read error may be involved. This rearrangement joins TRBV10-3 to TRBJ2-1; D may match TRBD1 or TRBD2 (5 bases each). CDR3 length: 12 residues. CDR1 and CDR2 from the germline V gene are ENHRY and SYGVKD. CDR3 loop: CAIISADNGQFF. The CDR3 nucleotides read TGTGCCATCATATCAGCGGACAATGGGCAGTTCTTC.